The 17 T cell receptor beta chains below come from one sample, sequenced in a study of Ad26.COV2.S vaccination and SARS-CoV-2 variants (dated by TCRdb to the early 2020s). The library relied on the immunoSEQ multiplex PCR assay. Imported from immuneACCESS, the table was reduced by TCRdb to in-frame sequences with V and J called. These copies leave out some clones; in studies compared against another copy, an unresolved V gene accounts for under half, and the cause of the remainder is not known. In all, the sample holds 500,000 or so clones, and roughly 89% of those were seen once. The ten most abundant clones make up over 2% of the sample. Taken with the paper, the label for treatment or condition translates to: 19 received Ad26.COV2.S at low or high dose, single or two shots; 5 received placebo; per-sample allocation not given. Repertoires of vaccine and placebo recipients were sequenced from samples collected on day 63 after the first injection.

This specimen consisted of peripheral blood, obtained in a trial of Ad26.COV2.S vaccine versus placebo. These receptors originate from a person between 18 and 60 years old who received the Ad26.COV2.S COVID-19 vaccine or a placebo.

The chain carries TRBV30 and TRBJ1-6; TRBD1 matches at 9 bases. This CDR3 is built from 14 residues. CDR1 is GTSNPN and CDR2 is SVGIG in the germline V gene (reference sequence). Germline trimming cut 5 bases from V and 8 bases from J; bases unmatched to any gene: 7. CDR3 residues: CAWGTGTRYSPLHF. CDR3 nucleotide sequence: TGTGCCTGGGGGACAGGGACAAGGTATTCACCCCTCCACTTT.

This chain joins TRBV6-5 and TRBJ1-5; D might be TRBD1 (6 bases). The V end was cut by 4 bases, the J end by 4 bases, with 11 bases between. The CDR3 has 14 amino acids. The germline V gene has CDR1 MNHEY and CDR2 SVGAGI. The CDR3 protein is CASSFGGTNQPQHF. The CDR3 DNA sequence: TGTGCCAGCAGTTTTGGGGGGACAAATCAGCCCCAGCATTTT.

The rearrangement links TRBV28 to TRBJ1-2; D gene uncertain. V was pared by 8 bases and J by 8 bases, with 9 bases between. In germline, CDR1 is MDHEN, CDR2 SYDVKM. This CDR3 region has 10 residues. CDR3 amino acids: CASSSTGYTF. Written as DNA, the CDR3 is TGTGCCAGCTCCAGCACGGGCTACACCTTC.

The rearrangement links TRBV29-1 to TRBJ1-2, with 9 bases matching TRBD1. V lost 6 bases and J lost 8; bases outside the gene matches: 7. The CDR3 is made up of 12 amino acids. Germline V gene lookup returns CDR1 SQVTM and CDR2 ANQGSEA. The CDR3 reads CSVGQGIYGYTF. The CDR3 DNA reads as TGCAGCGTAGGACAGGGGATCTACGGCTACACCTTC.

This clone has only one observation. The germline gene is not matched at one end of the junction; a read error may be the cause. V and J are TRBV6-6 and TRBJ2-1; TRBD1 matches at 9 bases. This CDR3 has 14 residues. Germline V CDR1 and CDR2: MNHNY, SVGAGI (reference sequence). The DNA for the CDR3 is TGTGCCAGCAGATACTCGGACAGGGGTAATGAGCAGTTCTTC. This sequence encodes CASRYSDRGNEQFF.

The V call is TRBV19, the J call TRBJ2-3; TRBD2 might be the D (5 bases). Germline CDR1 LNHDA, CDR2 SQIVND (reference sequence). The CDR3 covers 14 residues. Trimming pared 10 bases from V and 4 bases from J, leaving 18 bases between. CDR3 protein: CATRGRLVADTQYF. CDR3 sequence (DNA): TGTGCCACCCGGGGTCGGCTAGTAGCAGATACGCAGTATTTT.

This clone was recorded once. V usage is TRBV4-2 and J usage is TRBJ1-2; TRBD1 is a possible D gene (5 bases). Germline CDR1 and CDR2: LGHNA and YNFKEQ. This CDR3 comprises 16 residues. Trimming removed 6 bases at V and 4 bases at J, with 21 bases between. CDR3 bases: TGTGCCAGCAGACAGGACGGGGTCAACGGGTTCTATGGCTACACCTTC. Translation gives CASRQDGVNGFYGYTF.

The rearrangement uses TRBV2 and TRBJ2-7; possibly TRBD2 for D (6 bases). Deletions cut 3 bases from V and 7 bases from J, with 7 bases between. This CDR3 region has 11 residues. The V gene's germline CDR1 is SNHLY and CDR2 FYNNEI. CDR3 nucleotide sequence: TGTGCCAGCAGTGAGGGAGGAGAGCAGTACGTC. It encodes CASSEGGEQYV.

The chain couples TRBV24-1 to TRBJ2-3; 10 bases line up with TRBD1. In germline, CDR1 is KGHDR, CDR2 SFDVKD. Trimming took 2 bases from V and 3 from J; bases not matched to a gene: 10. The CDR3 covers 18 residues. CDR3 sequence reads: CATSDSWPTGGGTDTQYF. Written as DNA, the CDR3 is TGTGCCACCAGTGATTCTTGGCCGACAGGGGGCGGTACAGATACGCAGTATTTT.

This clone was picked up a small number of times. The chain uses TRBV4-1 and TRBJ2-7; D possibly corresponds to TRBD2 (5 bases). The CDR3 has 15 amino acids. CDR1 is MGHRA and CDR2 is YSYEKL in the germline V gene. Trimming stripped 1 base from V and 4 bases from J, with 14 bases between. CDR3 in amino acids: CASSQGYGELYEQYV. In DNA, the CDR3 is TGCGCCAGCAGCCAAGGTTACGGGGAGTTGTACGAGCAGTACGTC.

The sample holds one count of this clone. The chain recombines TRBV12-3 or TRBV12-4 with TRBJ1-1; D remains unclear. CDR3 size: 11 residues. Trimming shortened V by 7 bases and J by 6 bases, and 9 bases separated the two germline ends. CDR3 coding DNA: TGTGCCAGCAAAAGGGTCCCTGAAGCTTTCTTT. Protein sequence: CASKRVPEAFF.

J is TRBJ2-1 and V is TRBV28; D could derive from TRBD1 or TRBD2 (6 bases each). The CDR3 loop spans 15 amino acids. Germline loops: CDR1 MDHEN, CDR2 SYDVKM. V lost 3 bases and J lost 2, with 11 bases in between. The CDR3 DNA reads TGTGCCAGCAGTTTCCCGGGGGCAGCCTACAATGAGCAGTTCTTC. It codes for CASSFPGAAYNEQFF.

CDR3 region: CASSLTGTRSPLHF. DNA for the CDR3: TGTGCCAGCAGCCTGACAGGGACGAGGTCACCCCTCCACTTT. The chain couples TRBV7-8 to TRBJ1-6; 7 bases fit TRBD1. From germline, CDR1 is SGHVS and CDR2 FQNEAQ. CDR3 length equals 14 residues. V was clipped by 5 bases and J by 10 bases; unmatched bases: 8.

V and J are TRBV5-4 and TRBJ1-1, with 7 bases fitting TRBD1. Germline V lookup: CDR1 SGHNT, CDR2 YYREEE (reference sequence). V shed 3 bases and J 0 bases; nucleotides not matched to a gene: 8. The CDR3 runs to 16 residues. CDR3 nucleotide sequence: TGTGCCAGCAGCTGGGGACAGTCCCTCATGAACACTGAAGCTTTCTTT. Protein sequence: CASSWGQSLMNTEAFF.

The chain employs TRBV7-2 and TRBJ2-6; TRBD1 matches at 7 bases. V lost 7 bases and J lost 1; bases outside the gene matches: 4. This CDR3 region has 15 residues. Germline V gene data show CDR1 as SGHTA and CDR2 as FQGNSA. The DNA of the CDR3 is TGTGCCAGCAAGGGACAGCCGTCTGGGGCCAACGTCCTGACTTTC. It yields the protein CASKGQPSGANVLTF.

The chain has TRBV4-1 and TRBJ2-3; the D gene is possibly TRBD1 (7 bases). V lost 6 bases to trimming and J lost 3 bases, with 16 bases between them. This CDR3 region has 15 residues. From germline, CDR1 is MGHRA and CDR2 YSYEKL. The CDR3 protein is CASSRARGETDTQYF. Here the CDR3 DNA reads TGCGCCAGCAGTAGAGCCAGGGGGGAAACAGATACGCAGTATTTT.

The V call is TRBV19, the J call TRBJ1-6; unclear D gene. Germline V gives CDR1 LNHDA, CDR2 SQIVND (reference sequence). This CDR3 has 13 residues. V was trimmed by 0 bases and J by 13 bases, leaving 10 bases between them. The CDR3 loop reads CASSIDLESPLHF. The DNA for the CDR3 is TGTGCCAGTAGTATAGACCTTGAGTCTCCCCTCCACTTT.